This record covers a single T cell receptor beta chain. Its target is not known. There were no recent acute infections or vaccinations among the donors, who were healthy HIV-negative adults. The data were obtained in a study of shared clonotypes between healthy human individuals. The study's findings and limits: Naive subsets typically showed greater estimated richness than memory subsets. An expected dependence of interdonor clonotype sharing on sequencing depth was noted. The naive CD4 repertoires of a few donors were compared, and 5% to 6.5% of clonotypes were shared.

TCRdb's copy holds only in-frame clones and misses some; the assay was immunoSEQ multiplex PCR. The sample has some 350,000 clones; about 74% are singletons. The CDR3 loop spans 11 amino acids. V gave up 5 bases and J gave up 9 bases, with 11 bases separating them. CDR1 and CDR2 from the germline V gene are SNHLY and FYNNEI. The V and J genes are TRBV2 and TRBJ2-7, with a tentative D call TRBD1 (5 bases). The sequence was collected from a man aged 25 to 40 in good health. Specimen: memory CD4+ T cells sorted from blood. As to subset: CD45RA-negative fraction. This chain's CDR3 is CASSRVTGQYF. The CDR3 DNA reads as TGTGCCAGCAGTCGGGTCACAGGGCAGTACTTC.